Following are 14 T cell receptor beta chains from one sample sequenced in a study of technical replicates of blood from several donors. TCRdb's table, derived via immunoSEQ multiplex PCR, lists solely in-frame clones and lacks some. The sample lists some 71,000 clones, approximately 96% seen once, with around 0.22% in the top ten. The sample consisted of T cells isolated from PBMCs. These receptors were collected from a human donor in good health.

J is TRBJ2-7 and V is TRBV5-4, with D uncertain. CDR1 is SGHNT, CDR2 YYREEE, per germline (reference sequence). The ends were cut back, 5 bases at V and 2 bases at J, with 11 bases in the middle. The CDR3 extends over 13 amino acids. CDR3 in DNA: TGTGCCAGCAGTGGCAGCGTGGCCTACGAGCAGTACTTC. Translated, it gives CASSGSVAYEQYF.

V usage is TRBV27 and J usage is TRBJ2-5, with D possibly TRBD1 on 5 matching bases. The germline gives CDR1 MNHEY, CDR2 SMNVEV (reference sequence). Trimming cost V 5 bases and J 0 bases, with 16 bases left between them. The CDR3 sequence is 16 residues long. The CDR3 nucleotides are TGTGCCAGCAGTCTTACAGGAGCGCCGTACCAAGAGACCCAGTACTTC. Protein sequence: CASSLTGAPYQETQYF.

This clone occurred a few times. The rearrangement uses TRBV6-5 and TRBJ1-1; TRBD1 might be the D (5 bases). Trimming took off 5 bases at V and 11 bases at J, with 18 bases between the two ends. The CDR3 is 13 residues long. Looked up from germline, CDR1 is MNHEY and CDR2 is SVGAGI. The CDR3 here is CASSPTRTFLAFF. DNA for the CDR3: TGTGCCAGCAGTCCTACCAGGACATTTCTGGCTTTCTTT.

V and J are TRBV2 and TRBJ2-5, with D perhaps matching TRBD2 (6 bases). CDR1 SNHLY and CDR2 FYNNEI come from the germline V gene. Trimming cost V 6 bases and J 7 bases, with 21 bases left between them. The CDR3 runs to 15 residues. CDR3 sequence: CASSGSLGEEGTQYF. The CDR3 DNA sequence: TGTGCCAGCAGCGGGAGTCTCGGGGAAGAAGGGACCCAGTACTTC.

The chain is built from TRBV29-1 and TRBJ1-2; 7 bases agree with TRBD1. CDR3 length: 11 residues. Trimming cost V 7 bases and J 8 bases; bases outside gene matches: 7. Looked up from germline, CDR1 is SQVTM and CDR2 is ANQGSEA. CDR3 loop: CSGGTGEGYTF. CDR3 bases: TGCAGCGGAGGTACAGGGGAAGGCTACACCTTC. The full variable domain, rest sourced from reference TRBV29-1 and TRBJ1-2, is SAVISQKPSRDICQRGTSLTIQCQVDSQVTMMFWYRQQPGQSLTLIATANQGSEATYESGFVIDKFPISRPNLTFSTLTVSNMSPEDSSIYLCSGGTGEGYTFGSGTRLTVV.

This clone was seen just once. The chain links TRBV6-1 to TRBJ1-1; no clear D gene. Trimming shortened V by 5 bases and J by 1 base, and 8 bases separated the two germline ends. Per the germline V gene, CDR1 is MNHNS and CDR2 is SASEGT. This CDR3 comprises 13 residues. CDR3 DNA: TGTGCCAGCAGTCCCGACTGGAACACTGAAGCTTTCTTT. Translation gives CASSPDWNTEAFF.

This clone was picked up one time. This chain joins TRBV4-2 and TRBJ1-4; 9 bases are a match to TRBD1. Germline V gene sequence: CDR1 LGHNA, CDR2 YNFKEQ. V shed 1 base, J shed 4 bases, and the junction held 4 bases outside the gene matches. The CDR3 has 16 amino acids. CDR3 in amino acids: CASSQVMGQGNEKLFF. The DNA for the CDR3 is TGTGCCAGCAGCCAAGTTATGGGACAGGGTAATGAAAAACTGTTTTTT.

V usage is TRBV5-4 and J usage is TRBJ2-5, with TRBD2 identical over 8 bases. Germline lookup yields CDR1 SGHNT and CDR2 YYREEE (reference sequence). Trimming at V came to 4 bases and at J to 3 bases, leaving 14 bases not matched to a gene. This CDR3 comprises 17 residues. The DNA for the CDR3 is TGTGCCAGCAGCCTCTTCGGCGGGGGGAAAACAAAAGAGACCCAGTACTTC. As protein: CASSLFGGGKTKETQYF.

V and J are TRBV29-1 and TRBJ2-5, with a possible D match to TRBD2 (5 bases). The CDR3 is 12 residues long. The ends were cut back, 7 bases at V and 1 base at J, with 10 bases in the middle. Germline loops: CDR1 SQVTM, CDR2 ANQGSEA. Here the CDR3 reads CSALAFQETQYF. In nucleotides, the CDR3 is TGCAGCGCCCTAGCCTTCCAAGAGACCCAGTACTTC.

The CDR3, as DNA: TGCGCCAGCAGCTTTAACGGACTCACTGAAGCTTTCTTT. Protein: CASSFNGLTEAFF. The chain couples TRBV5-1 to TRBJ1-1; no reliable D call. The germline gives CDR1 SGHRS, CDR2 YFSETQ. The CDR3 extends over 13 amino acids. The germline V and J ends were trimmed by 2 bases and 4 bases, with 9 bases remaining between them.

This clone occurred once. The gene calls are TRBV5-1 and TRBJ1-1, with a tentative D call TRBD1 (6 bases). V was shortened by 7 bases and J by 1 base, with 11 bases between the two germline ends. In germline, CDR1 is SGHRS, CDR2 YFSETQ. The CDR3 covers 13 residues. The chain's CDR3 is CASGEQGNTEAFF. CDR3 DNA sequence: TGCGCCAGCGGGGAACAGGGGAACACTGAAGCTTTCTTT.

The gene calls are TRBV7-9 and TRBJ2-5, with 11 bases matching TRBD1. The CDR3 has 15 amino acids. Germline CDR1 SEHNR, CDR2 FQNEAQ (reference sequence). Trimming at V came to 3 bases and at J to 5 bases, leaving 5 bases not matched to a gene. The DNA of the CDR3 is TGTGCCAGCAGCTTTGCAGGACAGGGGGCGGAGACCCAGTACTTC. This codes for CASSFAGQGAETQYF.

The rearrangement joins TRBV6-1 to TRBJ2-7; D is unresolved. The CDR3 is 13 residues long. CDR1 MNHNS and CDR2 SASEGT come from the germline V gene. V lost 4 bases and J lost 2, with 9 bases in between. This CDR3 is CASSVAPTYEQYF. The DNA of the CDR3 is TGTGCCAGCAGTGTTGCACCTACCTACGAGCAGTACTTC.

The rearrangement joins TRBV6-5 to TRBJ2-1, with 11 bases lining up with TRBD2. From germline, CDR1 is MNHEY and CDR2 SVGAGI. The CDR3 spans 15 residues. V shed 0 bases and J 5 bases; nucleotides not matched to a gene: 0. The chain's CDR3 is CASSYSLAGDNEQFF. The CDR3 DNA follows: TGTGCCAGCAGTTACTCACTAGCGGGGGACAATGAGCAGTTCTTC.